This TCR beta chain was recorded in a study of T cell clonality in common variable immunodeficiency. Study results and caveats: Common variable immunodeficiency TCR beta sequences reportedly had fewer deletions and N-nucleotide insertions.

Generated by immunoSEQ multiplex PCR, the TCRdb table keeps only in-frame clones and is missing some. This sample has around 19,000 clones, each found more than once. Germline V gives CDR1 SGHTA, CDR2 FQGNSA. The V gene lost 1 base and the J gene lost 2 bases, with 8 bases spanning the gap. The CDR3 loop spans 14 amino acids. Aged roughly 8 to 65 years, CVID subjects averaged about 40 years old. Replacement immunoglobulin had been given to every CVID subject for at least one year. Turning to this clone: No antigen is known for it. The read ends 3 residues early relative to the CDR3; the germline J gene fills the gap.

This clonotype was sampled from a human donor with common variable immunodeficiency. The sequenced sample was peripheral blood mononuclear cells. The chain couples TRBV7-2 to TRBJ2-5, with D possibly matching TRBD1 (5 bases). The CDR3 DNA, read in part, is TGTGCCAGCAGCTTAGGGGGCTGGCAAGAGACC. Translation: CASSLGGWQET. Given in full, the CDR3 is CASSLGGWQETQYF.